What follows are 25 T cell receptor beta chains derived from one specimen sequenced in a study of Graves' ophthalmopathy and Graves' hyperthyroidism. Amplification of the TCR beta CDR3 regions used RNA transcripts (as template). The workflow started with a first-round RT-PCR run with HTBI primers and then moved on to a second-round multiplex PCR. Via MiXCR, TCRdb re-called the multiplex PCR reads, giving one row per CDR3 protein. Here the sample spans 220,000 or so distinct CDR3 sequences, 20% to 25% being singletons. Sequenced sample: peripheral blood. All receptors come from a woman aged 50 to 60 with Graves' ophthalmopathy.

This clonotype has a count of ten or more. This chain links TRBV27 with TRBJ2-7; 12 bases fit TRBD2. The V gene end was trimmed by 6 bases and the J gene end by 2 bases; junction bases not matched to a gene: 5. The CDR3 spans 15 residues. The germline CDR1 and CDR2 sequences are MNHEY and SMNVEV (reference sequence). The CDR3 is CASRPLAGGAYEQYF. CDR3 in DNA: TGTGCCAGCAGGCCTCTAGCGGGAGGGGCCTACGAGCAGTACTTC.

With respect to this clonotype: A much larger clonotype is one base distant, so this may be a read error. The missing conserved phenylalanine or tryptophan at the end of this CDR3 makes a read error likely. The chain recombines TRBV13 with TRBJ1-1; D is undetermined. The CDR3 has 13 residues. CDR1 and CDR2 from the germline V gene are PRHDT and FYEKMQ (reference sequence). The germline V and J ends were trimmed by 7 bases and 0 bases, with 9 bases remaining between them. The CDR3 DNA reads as TGTGCCAGCACCTCAGACATGAACACTGAAGCTTTCCTT. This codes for CASTSDMNTEAFL.

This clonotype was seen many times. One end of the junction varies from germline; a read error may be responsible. The CDR3: CASSLSLMNIEAFF. CDR3 DNA sequence: TGTGCCAGTAGTTTGAGCCTGATGAACATTGAAGCTTTCTTT. The chain links TRBV19 to TRBJ1-1; D gene unclear. Per germline, CDR1 LNHDA and CDR2 SQIVND (reference sequence). The length of the CDR3 is 14 residues.

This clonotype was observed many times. The CDR3 DNA sequence: TGTGCCTGGAGATCCAACACTAACACTGAAGCTTTCTTT. It translates to CAWRSNTNTEAFF. The chain couples TRBV30 to TRBJ1-1; D gene unclear. V dropped 3 bases and J dropped 2 bases, with 10 bases sitting between them. Germline V lookup: CDR1 GTSNPN, CDR2 SVGIG (reference sequence). This CDR3 region has 13 residues.

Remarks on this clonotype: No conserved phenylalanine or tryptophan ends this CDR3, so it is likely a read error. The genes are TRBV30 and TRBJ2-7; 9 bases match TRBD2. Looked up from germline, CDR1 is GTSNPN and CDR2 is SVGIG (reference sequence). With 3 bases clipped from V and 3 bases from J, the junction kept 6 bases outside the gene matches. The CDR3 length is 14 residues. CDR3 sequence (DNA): TGTGCCTGGAGGCAAGCGGGAGGTCGCTACGAGCAGTACCTC. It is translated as CAWRQAGGRYEQYL.

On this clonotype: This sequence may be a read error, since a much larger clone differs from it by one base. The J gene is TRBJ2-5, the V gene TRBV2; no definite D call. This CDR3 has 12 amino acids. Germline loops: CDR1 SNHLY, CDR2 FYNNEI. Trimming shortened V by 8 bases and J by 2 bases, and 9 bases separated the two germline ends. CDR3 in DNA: TGTGCCAGCGGCGGACGACAAGAGACCCAGTACTTC. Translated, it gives CASGGRQETQYF.

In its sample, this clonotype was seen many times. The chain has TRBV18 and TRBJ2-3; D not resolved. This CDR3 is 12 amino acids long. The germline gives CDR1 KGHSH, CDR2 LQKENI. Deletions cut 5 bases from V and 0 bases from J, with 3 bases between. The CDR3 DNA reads TGTGCCAGCTCAGGCAGCACAGATACGCAGTATTTT. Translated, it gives CASSGSTDTQYF.

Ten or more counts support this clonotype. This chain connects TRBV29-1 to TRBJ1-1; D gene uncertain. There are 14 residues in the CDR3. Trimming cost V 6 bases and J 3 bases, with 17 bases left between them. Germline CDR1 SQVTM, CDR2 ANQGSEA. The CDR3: CSVARRSLDTEAFF. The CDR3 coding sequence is TGCAGCGTCGCCCGTCGAAGCCTGGACACTGAAGCTTTCTTT.

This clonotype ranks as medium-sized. CDR3 sequence reads: CASSGSQRNIQYF. In DNA form, the CDR3 reads TGTGCCAGCAGTGGTAGCCAGAGGAACATTCAGTACTTC. The gene calls are TRBV12-3 or TRBV12-4 and TRBJ2-4; D is undetermined. V was pared by 5 bases and J by 7 bases, with 12 bases between. CDR3 length: 13 amino acids.

CDR3 protein: CASRPTQGEETQYF. The DNA of the CDR3 is TGTGCCAGCAGACCAACCCAAGGGGAAGAGACCCAGTACTTC. The genes are TRBV12-3 or TRBV12-4 and TRBJ2-5; perhaps TRBD1 as D (5 bases). Trimming removed 6 bases at V and 3 bases at J, with 14 bases between. This CDR3 comprises 14 residues.

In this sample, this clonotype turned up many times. The CDR3 nucleotides are TGTGCCAGCAGTGAAACGAGACAGGGCGGCGAGCAGTACTTC. Its protein is CASSETRQGGEQYF. The chain links TRBV2 to TRBJ2-7, with 7 bases matching TRBD1. Germline CDR1 is SNHLY and CDR2 is FYNNEI. CDR3 length equals 14 residues. V was pared by 2 bases and J by 6 bases, with 7 bases of the junction left unmatched.

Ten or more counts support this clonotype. The CDR3 here is CSVATSGMETQYF. The CDR3 DNA reads TGCAGCGTTGCGACGTCGGGTATGGAGACCCAGTACTTC. The chain recombines TRBV29-1 with TRBJ2-5, with D uncertain. The CDR3 totals 13 residues. V dropped 4 bases and J dropped 5 bases, with 14 bases sitting between them. CDR1 is SQVTM and CDR2 is ANQGSEA in the germline V gene.

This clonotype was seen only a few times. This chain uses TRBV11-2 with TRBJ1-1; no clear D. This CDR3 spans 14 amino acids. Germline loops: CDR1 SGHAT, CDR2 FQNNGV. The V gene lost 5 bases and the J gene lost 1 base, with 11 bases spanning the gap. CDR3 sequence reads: CASSRSSRNTEAFF. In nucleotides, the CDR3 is TGTGCCAGCAGCCGATCATCTCGGAACACTGAAGCTTTCTTT.

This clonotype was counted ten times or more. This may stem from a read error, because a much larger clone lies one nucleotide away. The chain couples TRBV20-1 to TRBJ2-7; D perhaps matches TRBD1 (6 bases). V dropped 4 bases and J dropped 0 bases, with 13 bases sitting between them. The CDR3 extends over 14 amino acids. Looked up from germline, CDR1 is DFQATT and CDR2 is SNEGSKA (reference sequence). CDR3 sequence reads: CSATGLGASYEQYF. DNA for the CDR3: TGCAGTGCTACGGGTCTGGGGGCCTCCTACGAGCAGTACTTC.

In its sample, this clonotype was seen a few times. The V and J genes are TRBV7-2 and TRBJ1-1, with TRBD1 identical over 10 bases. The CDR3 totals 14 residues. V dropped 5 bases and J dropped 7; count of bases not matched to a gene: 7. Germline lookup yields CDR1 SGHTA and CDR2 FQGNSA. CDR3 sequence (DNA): TGTGCCAGCAGCCTTGGGACAGGGGTAATTGAAGCTTTCTTT. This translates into CASSLGTGVIEAFF. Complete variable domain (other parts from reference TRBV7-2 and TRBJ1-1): GAGVSQSPSNKVTEKGKDVELRCDPISGHTALYWYRQSLGQGLEFLIYFQGNSAPDKSGLPSDRFSAERTGGSVSTLTIQRTQQEDSAVYLCASSLGTGVIEAFFGQGTRLTVV.

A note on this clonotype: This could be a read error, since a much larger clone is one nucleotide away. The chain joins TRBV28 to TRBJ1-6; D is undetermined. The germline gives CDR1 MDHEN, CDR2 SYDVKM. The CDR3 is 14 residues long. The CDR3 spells CAGSDPSDNSPLHF. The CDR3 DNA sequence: TGTGCCGGCAGTGACCCCTCAGACAATTCACCCCTCCACTTT.

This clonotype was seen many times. The CDR3 region has the DNA TGTGCCAGCCGGGACGGAACGCGCAATCAGCCCCAGCATTTT. Protein: CASRDGTRNQPQHF. The chain links TRBV7-8 to TRBJ1-5; D is perhaps TRBD1 (5 bases). The CDR3 totals 14 residues. V lost 8 bases to trimming and J lost 2 bases, with 13 bases between them. Germline V gene lookup returns CDR1 SGHVS and CDR2 FQNEAQ.

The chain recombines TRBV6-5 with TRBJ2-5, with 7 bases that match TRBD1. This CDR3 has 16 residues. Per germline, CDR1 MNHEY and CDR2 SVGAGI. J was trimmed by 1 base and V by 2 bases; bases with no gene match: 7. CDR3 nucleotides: TGTGCCAGCAGTTACGGGGGACAGATCTTCCAAGAGACCCAGTACTTC. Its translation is CASSYGGQIFQETQYF.

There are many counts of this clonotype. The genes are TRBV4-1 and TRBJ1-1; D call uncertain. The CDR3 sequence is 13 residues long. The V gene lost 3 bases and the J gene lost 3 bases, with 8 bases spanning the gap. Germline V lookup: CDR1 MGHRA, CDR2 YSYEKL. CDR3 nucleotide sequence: TGCGCCAGCAGCCAGAAGGGTTACACTGAAGCTTTCTTT. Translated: CASSQKGYTEAFF.

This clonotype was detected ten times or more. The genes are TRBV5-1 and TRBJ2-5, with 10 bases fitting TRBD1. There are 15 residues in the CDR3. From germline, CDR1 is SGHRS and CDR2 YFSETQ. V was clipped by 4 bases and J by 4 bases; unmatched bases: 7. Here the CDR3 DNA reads TGCGCCAGCAGCACCGGGACAGGGGTATCAGAGACCCAGTACTTC. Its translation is CASSTGTGVSETQYF.

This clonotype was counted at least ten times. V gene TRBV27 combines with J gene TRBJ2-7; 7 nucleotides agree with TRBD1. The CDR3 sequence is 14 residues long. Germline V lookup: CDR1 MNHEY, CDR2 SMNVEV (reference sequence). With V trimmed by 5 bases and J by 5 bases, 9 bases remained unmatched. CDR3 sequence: CASSPGTVVHEQYF. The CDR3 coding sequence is TGTGCCAGCAGTCCCGGGACAGTCGTTCACGAGCAGTACTTC.

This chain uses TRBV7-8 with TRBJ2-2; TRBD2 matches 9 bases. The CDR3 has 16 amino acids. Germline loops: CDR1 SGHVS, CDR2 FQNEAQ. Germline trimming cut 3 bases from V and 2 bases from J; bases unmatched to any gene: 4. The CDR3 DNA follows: TGTGCCAGCAGCTTCCGACTAGCGGTCAACACCGGGGAGCTGTTTTTT. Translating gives CASSFRLAVNTGELFF.

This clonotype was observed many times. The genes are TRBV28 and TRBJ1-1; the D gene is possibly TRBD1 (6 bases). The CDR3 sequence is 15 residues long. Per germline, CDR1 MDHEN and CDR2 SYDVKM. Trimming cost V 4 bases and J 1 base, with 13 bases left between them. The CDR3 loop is CASSSPTGGNTEAFF. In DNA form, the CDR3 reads TGTGCCAGCAGTTCCCCGACAGGTGGGAACACTGAAGCTTTCTTT.

CDR3 in DNA: TGTGCCAGCAGTGTGAACACGCCCGCTGAAGCTTTCTTT. This encodes CASSVNTPAEAFF. The rearrangement joins TRBV12-3 or TRBV12-4 to TRBJ1-1; no clear D gene. V was pared by 5 bases and J by 6 bases, with 13 bases between. The CDR3 loop spans 13 amino acids.

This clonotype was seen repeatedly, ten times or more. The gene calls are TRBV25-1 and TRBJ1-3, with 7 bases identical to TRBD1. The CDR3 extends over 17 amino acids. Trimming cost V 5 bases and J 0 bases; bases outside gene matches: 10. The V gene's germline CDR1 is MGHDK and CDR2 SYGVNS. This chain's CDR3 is CASSHLPRDSSGNTIYF. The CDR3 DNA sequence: TGTGCCAGCAGTCACTTACCACGGGACAGCTCTGGAAACACCATATATTTT.